Shown below are 16 T cell receptor beta chains from a single sample sequenced in a study of blood T cells in healthy people across ages. For the second PCR, which ran for roughly 7 to 11 cycles, a sample-barcoded 5' primer and a J-beta primer mix were used. TCRdb fed the 5' RACE reads into MiXCR, producing one record per CDR3 protein. The sample carries approximately 360,000 distinct CDR3 sequences, 50% to 60% recorded once. The sequencing input was blood. The receptors stem from a man aged 55-75 years in good health.

This clonotype was counted many times. The CDR3 loop reads CASSHSPAGGGTDTQYF. CDR3 DNA: TGCGCCAGCAGCCACTCTCCCGCGGGCGGGGGCACAGATACGCAGTATTTT. V is TRBV4-3 and J is TRBJ2-3; the D gene is possibly TRBD2 (6 bases). V was shortened by 3 bases and J by 1 base, with 17 bases between the two germline ends. From germline, CDR1 is LGHNA and CDR2 YSLEER. The CDR3 totals 17 residues.

This clonotype has only a few counts. V is TRBV4-3 and J is TRBJ2-5; 12 bases agree with TRBD1. The CDR3 covers 15 residues. Germline values: CDR1 LGHNA, CDR2 YSLEER. Trimming cost V 4 bases and J 11 bases; bases outside gene matches: 11. CDR3 DNA: TGCGCCAGCAGCCCAGAGGGGACAGGGGGCAAAAAGCAGTACTTC. This codes for CASSPEGTGGKKQYF.

The genes are TRBV12-3 or TRBV12-4 and TRBJ2-7, with TRBD2 matching 8 bases. The CDR3 contains 14 residues. J gave up 2 bases and V 7 bases, and 7 bases lay outside the gene matches. CDR3 bases: TGTGCCAGCAAAATACTAGCGGAGACCTACGAGCAGTACTTC. As protein: CASKILAETYEQYF.

By proportion, this clonotype is large (0.1 to 1%). This sequence joins TRBV18 and TRBJ1-2, with D possibly being TRBD1 (6 bases). Trimming removed 3 bases at V and 6 bases at J, with 11 bases between. CDR3 length: 13 amino acids. The germline V gene has CDR1 KGHSH and CDR2 LQKENI. DNA of the CDR3: TGTGCCAGCTCACCTCGGACAGCGAATGGCTACACCTTC. Translated, it gives CASSPRTANGYTF.

V and J are TRBV7-3 and TRBJ2-1; 12 nucleotides line up with TRBD2. Unmatched junction bases numbered 8, after V lost 5 bases and J lost 0 bases. Germline V gives CDR1 SGHTA, CDR2 FQGTGA. The CDR3 is 18 amino acids. CDR3 protein: CASSPSRTSGDSYNEQFF. The CDR3, as DNA: TGTGCCAGCAGCCCAAGCCGGACTAGCGGGGACTCCTACAATGAGCAGTTCTTC.

This clonotype was counted between two and nine times. The chain carries TRBV2 and TRBJ2-6, with 8 bases matching TRBD1. CDR1 is SNHLY, CDR2 FYNNEI, per germline. J lost 0 bases, V lost 2 bases, and 6 bases had no gene match. The CDR3 spans 18 residues. The CDR3 here is CASSERGQVYSGANVLTF. CDR3 DNA sequence: TGTGCCAGCAGTGAAAGGGGACAGGTGTACTCTGGGGCCAACGTCCTGACTTTC.

J is TRBJ2-1 and V is TRBV24-1; D is ambiguous. The germline gives CDR1 KGHDR, CDR2 SFDVKD. The CDR3 length is 17 residues. V lost 3 bases to trimming and J lost 9 bases, with 23 bases between them. CDR3 loop: CATSDDPPATSMGEQFF. As DNA, the CDR3 is TGTGCCACCAGTGATGACCCCCCAGCCACCTCGATGGGTGAGCAGTTCTTC.

The rearrangement links TRBV6-1 to TRBJ1-5; a weak D match, TRBD1 (5 bases). Trimming shortened V by 9 bases and J by 5 bases, and 14 bases separated the two germline ends. Germline assignment: CDR1 MNHNS and CDR2 SASEGT. CDR3 length equals 13 residues. CDR3 coding DNA: TGTGCCAGTGGAGACAGTGCCCATCAGCCCCAGCATTTT. As protein: CASGDSAHQPQHF.

This clonotype was seen more than once but under ten times. This chain uses TRBV5-1 with TRBJ2-7; 7 positions match TRBD1. Per the germline V gene, CDR1 is SGHRS and CDR2 is YFSETQ. V trimming: 4 bases; J trimming: 0 bases; junction bases outside the gene matches: 7. The length of the CDR3 is 15 residues. The CDR3 nucleotides read TGCGCCAGCAGCCGGGACAGCCCTTCCTCCTACGAGCAGTACTTC. Translating gives CASSRDSPSSYEQYF. Combining the CDR3 with reference TRBV5-1 and TRBJ2-7 gives the whole variable domain KAGVTQTPRYLIKTRGQQVTLSCSPISGHRSVSWYQQTPGQGLQFLFEYFSETQRNKGNFPGRFSGRQFSNSRSEMNVSTLELGDSALYLCASSRDSPSSYEQYFGPGTRLTVT.

The rearrangement joins TRBV27 to TRBJ2-5; the D is unclear. The CDR3 has 13 amino acids. The V end was cut by 5 bases, the J end by 2 bases, with 9 bases between. Germline loops: CDR1 MNHEY, CDR2 SMNVEV (reference sequence). The CDR3 bases are TGTGCCAGCAGTACGCGGCGACAAGAGACCCAGTACTTC. Its protein product is CASSTRRQETQYF.

This clonotype was counted a few times. The chain carries TRBV29-1 and TRBJ2-5, with a weak D call TRBD1 (5 bases). V was clipped by 3 bases and J by 5 bases, with 13 bases between them. The CDR3 totals 13 residues. The germline CDR1 and CDR2 sequences are SQVTM and ANQGSEA. Written as DNA, the CDR3 is TGCAGCGTTGATCGTGCAGGGATCGAGACCCAGTACTTC. This codes for CSVDRAGIETQYF.

This clonotype was recorded a few times. The CDR3 sequence is CASRSLSGGARNEQFF. The DNA for the CDR3 is TGTGCCAGCAGGTCCCTTAGCGGGGGGGCCCGCAATGAGCAGTTCTTC. This chain uses TRBV2 with TRBJ2-1; 11 bases line up with TRBD2. The CDR3 runs 16 residues. The V and J ends lost 6 bases and 6 bases, in that order; junction bases with no gene match: 10. Germline V gene lookup returns CDR1 SNHLY and CDR2 FYNNEI.

The chain joins TRBV6-6 to TRBJ2-5; D unclear. CDR1 is MNHNY, CDR2 SVGAGI, per germline (reference sequence). V shed 5 bases and J shed 1 base, with 8 bases lying between them. CDR3 length: 13 amino acids. The CDR3 loop reads CASSDIIQETQYF. In DNA form, the CDR3 reads TGTGCCAGCAGTGACATTATCCAAGAGACCCAGTACTTC.

The count of this clonotype is one. A junction end diverges from the germline sequence, so it may reflect a read error. V usage is TRBV7-6 and J usage is TRBJ1-4; D is unclear. CDR1 SGHVS and CDR2 FNYEAQ come from the germline V gene. This CDR3 is 15 amino acids long. In nucleotides, the CDR3 is TGTGCTAGCAGCTCCGGACCGGAGGCTAACGAAAAACTGTTTTTT. Translation gives CASSSGPEANEKLFF.

This clonotype has a handful of counts. This chain uses TRBV9 with TRBJ1-2; unclear D gene. The CDR3 contains 13 residues. Trimming cost V 0 bases and J 0 bases, with 3 bases left between them. Looked up from germline, CDR1 is SGDLS and CDR2 is YYNGEE. The chain's CDR3 is CASSVEANYGYTF. In nucleotides, the CDR3 is TGTGCCAGCAGCGTAGAAGCTAACTATGGCTACACCTTC.

The chain has TRBV20-1 and TRBJ2-1, with 10 bases identical to TRBD2. Trimming took 0 bases from V and 10 from J; bases not matched to a gene: 9. Germline CDR1 DFQATT, CDR2 SNEGSKA (reference sequence). The CDR3 sequence is 15 residues long. Written as DNA, the CDR3 is TGCAGTGCTAGAGATTTAAGCGGGAGGGCCCGGGAGCAGTTCTTC. It yields the protein CSARDLSGRAREQFF.